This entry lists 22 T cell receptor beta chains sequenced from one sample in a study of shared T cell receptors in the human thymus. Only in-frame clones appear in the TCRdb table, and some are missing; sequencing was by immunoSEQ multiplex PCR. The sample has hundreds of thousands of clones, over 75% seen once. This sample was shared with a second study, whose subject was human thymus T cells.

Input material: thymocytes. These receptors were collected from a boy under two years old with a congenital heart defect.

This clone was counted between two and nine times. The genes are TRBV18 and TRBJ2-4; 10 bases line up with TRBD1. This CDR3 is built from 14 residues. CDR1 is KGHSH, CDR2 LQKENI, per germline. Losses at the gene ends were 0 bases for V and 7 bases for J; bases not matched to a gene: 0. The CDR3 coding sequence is TGTGCCAGCTCACCACCGGGACAGGGGAACATTCAGTACTTC. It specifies CASSPPGQGNIQYF.

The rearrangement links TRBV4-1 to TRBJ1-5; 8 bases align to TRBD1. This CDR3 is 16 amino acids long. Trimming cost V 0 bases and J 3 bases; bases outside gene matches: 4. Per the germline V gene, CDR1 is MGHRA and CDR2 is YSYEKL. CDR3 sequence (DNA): TGCGCCAGCAGCCAAGATCCGGACAGGGACAATCAGCCCCAGCATTTT. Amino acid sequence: CASSQDPDRDNQPQHF.

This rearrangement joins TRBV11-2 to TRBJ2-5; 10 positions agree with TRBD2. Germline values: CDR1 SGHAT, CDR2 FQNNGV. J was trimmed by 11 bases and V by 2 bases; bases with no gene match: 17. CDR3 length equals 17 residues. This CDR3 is CASSLCRPGLASVEQYF. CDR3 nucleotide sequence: TGTGCCAGCAGCTTATGCCGACCGGGACTAGCGTCCGTGGAGCAGTACTTC.

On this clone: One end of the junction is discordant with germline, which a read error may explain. For the CDR3, the DNA is TGCGCCAGCCGCCACCGTGGGACAGGGATTTTTGACACTGAAGCTTTCTTT. As protein: CASRHRGTGIFDTEAFF. The rearrangement joins TRBV4-1 to TRBJ1-1; the match to TRBD1 covers 9 bases. In germline, CDR1 is MGHRA, CDR2 YSYEKL. This CDR3 is 17 amino acids long.

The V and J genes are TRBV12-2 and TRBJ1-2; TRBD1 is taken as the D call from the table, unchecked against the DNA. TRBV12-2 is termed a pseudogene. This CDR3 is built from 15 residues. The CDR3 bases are TGTGCAAGTCGCCCAGGACAGGGAGTGTCCTATGGCTACCCCTTC. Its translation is CASRPGQGVSYGYPF.

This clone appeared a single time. The CDR3 sequence is CASSSKGLHEQYF. Written as DNA, the CDR3 is TGTGCCAGCAGCTCCAAGGGACTGCACGAGCAGTACTTC. This sequence joins TRBV7-2 and TRBJ2-7, with D tentatively TRBD2 (6 bases). Germline V lookup: CDR1 SGHTA, CDR2 FQGNSA. The CDR3 length is 13 residues. The germline V and J ends were trimmed by 4 bases and 5 bases, with 12 bases remaining between them.

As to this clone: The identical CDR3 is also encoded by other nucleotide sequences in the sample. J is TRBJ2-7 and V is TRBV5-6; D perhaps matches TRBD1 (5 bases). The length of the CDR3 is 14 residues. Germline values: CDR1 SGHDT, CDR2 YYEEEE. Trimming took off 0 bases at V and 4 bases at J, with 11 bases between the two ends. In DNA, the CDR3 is TGTGCCAGCAGCTTGGGGCAGGGTGGATACGAGCAGTACTTC. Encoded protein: CASSLGQGGYEQYF.

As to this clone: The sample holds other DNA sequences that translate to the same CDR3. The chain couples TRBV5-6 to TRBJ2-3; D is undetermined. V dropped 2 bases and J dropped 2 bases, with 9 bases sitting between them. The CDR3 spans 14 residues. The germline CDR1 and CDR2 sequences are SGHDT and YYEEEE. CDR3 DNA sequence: TGTGCCAGCAGCTTTGGCGGTTCCACAGATACGCAGTATTTT. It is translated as CASSFGGSTDTQYF.

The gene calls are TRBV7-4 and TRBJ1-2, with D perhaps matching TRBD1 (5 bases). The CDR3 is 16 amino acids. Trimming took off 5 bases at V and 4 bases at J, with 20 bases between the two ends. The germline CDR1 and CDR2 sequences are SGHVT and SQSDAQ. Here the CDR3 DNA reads TGTGCCAGCAGCCTACCGGGGCGGGGTTCTTCCTATGGCTACACCTTC. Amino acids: CASSLPGRGSSYGYTF.

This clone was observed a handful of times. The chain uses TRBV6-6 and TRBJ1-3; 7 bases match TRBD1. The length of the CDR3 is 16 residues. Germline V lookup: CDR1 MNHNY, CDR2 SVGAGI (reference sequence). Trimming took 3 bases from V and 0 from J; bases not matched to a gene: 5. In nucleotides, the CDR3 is TGTGCCAGCAGTTATGGGACAGAAGGCTCTGGAAACACCATATATTTT. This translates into CASSYGTEGSGNTIYF.

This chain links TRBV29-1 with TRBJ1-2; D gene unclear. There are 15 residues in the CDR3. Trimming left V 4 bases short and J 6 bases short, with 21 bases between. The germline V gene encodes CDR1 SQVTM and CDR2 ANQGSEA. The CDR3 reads CSVVVPASRENGYTF. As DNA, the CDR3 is TGCAGCGTTGTAGTGCCAGCTAGCCGAGAAAATGGCTACACCTTC.

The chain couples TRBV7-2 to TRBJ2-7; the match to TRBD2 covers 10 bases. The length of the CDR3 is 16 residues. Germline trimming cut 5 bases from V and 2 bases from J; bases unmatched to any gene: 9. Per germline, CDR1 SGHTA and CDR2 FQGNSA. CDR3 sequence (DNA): TGTGCCAGCAGCCCGACGACTAGCGGGTTCCCCTACGAGCAGTACTTC. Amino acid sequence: CASSPTTSGFPYEQYF.

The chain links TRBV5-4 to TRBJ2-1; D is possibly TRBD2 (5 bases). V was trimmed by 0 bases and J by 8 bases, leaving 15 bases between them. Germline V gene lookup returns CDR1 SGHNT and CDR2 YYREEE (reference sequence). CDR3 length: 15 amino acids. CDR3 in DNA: TGTGCCAGCAGCTTGGGCGGGTCGGTGGTACATGAGCAGTTCTTC. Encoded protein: CASSLGGSVVHEQFF. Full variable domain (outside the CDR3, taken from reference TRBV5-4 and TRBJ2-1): ETGVTQSPTHLIKTRGQQVTLRCSSQSGHNTVSWYQQALGQGPQFIFQYYREEENGRGNFPPRFSGLQFPNYSSELNVNALELDDSALYLCASSLGGSVVHEQFFGPGTRLTVL.

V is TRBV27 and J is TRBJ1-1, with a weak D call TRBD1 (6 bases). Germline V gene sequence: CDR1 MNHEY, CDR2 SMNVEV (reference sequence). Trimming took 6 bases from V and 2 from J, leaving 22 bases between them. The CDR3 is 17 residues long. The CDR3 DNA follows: TGTGCCAGCAGCCCCCTCCCTCCGGGACATCTCAACACTGAAGCTTTCTTT. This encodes CASSPLPPGHLNTEAFF.

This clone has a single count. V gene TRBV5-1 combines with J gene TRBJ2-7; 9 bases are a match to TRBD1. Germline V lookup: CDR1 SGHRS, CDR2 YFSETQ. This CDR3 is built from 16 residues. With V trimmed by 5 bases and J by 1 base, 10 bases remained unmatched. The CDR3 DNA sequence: TGCGCCAGCAGACTCACAGGGGGCCCGGGGTCCTACGAGCAGTACTTC. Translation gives CASRLTGGPGSYEQYF.

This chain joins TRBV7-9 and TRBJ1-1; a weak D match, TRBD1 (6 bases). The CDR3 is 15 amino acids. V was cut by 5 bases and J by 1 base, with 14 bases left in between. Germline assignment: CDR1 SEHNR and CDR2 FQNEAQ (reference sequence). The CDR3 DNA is TGTGCCAGCAGCGTAACAGGGTTGGGGAACACTGAAGCTTTCTTT. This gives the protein CASSVTGLGNTEAFF.

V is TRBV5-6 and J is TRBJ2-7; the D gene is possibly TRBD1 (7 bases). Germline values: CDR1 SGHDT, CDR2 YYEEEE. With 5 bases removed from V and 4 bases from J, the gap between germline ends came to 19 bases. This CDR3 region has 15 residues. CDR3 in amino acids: CASRPFTGEEYEQYF. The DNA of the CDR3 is TGTGCCAGCAGACCGTTCACAGGGGAGGAATACGAGCAGTACTTC.

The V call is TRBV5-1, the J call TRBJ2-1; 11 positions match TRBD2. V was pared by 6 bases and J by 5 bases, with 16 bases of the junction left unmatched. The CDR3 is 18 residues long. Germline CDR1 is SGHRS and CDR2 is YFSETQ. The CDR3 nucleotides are TGCGCCAGCACCAAATATACGCTACTAGCGGGAGCCCACAATGAGCAGTTCTTC. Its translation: CASTKYTLLAGAHNEQFF.

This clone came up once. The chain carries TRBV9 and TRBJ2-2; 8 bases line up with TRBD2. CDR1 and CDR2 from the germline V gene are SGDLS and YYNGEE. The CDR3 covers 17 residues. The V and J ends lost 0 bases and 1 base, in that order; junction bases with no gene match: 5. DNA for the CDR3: TGTGCCAGCAGCGTAGGAATTAGCGGGGTGAACACCGGGGAGCTGTTTTTT. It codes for CASSVGISGVNTGELFF.

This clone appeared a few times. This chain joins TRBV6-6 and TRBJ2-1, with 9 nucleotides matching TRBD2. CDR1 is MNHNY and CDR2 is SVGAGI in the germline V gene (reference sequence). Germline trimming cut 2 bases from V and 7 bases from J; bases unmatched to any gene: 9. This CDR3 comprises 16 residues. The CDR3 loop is CASSYLPSGVGNEQFF. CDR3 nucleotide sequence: TGTGCCAGCAGTTACCTCCCTAGCGGGGTTGGGAATGAGCAGTTCTTC.

The CDR3 loop is CAWGTVNNEQFF. CDR3 bases: TGTGCCTGGGGGACTGTGAACAATGAGCAGTTCTTC. This rearrangement joins TRBV30 to TRBJ2-1; a weak D match, TRBD2 (6 bases). The CDR3 consists of 12 residues. Germline V gene data show CDR1 as GTSNPN and CDR2 as SVGIG (reference sequence). V was cut by 5 bases and J by 5 bases, with 10 bases left in between.

The CDR3 DNA reads as TGTGCCAGTAGTATGCGTCCTTCGGGGAGCACTGAAGCTTTCTTT. As protein: CASSMRPSGSTEAFF. J is TRBJ1-1 and V is TRBV19; no firm D call. Trimming shortened V by 3 bases and J by 4 bases, and 15 bases separated the two germline ends. CDR3 size: 15 residues. CDR1 and CDR2 from the germline V gene are LNHDA and SQIVND (reference sequence).